Sequencing of this T cell receptor (beta chain) was carried out in a study of cytomegalovirus exposure and HLA in healthy donors. Study-wide results and limits: A later analysis found TCR association rates differed by HLA locus, highest for DRB1 and lowest for HLA-C.

This PCR relied on a set of 60 Vbeta primers and 13 Jbeta primers. The data were produced by immunoSEQ multiplex PCR, yet TCRdb's version contains in-frame clones alone and is incomplete. The data contain some 100,000 clones, nearly 70% of them singletons. This clone was seen just once. The antigen remains unidentified. The origin of this receptor is a woman aged 50 to 65 in good health and CMV-seropositive. Sequencing input: PBMCs.

CDR3 amino acids: CASLGQLNQPQHF. DNA for the CDR3: TGTGCCAGTTTGGGACAGCTCAATCAGCCCCAGCATTTT. The V gene is TRBV19, the J gene TRBJ1-5, with TRBD1 matching over 7 bases. The trim removed 8 bases at V and 3 bases at J, leaving 4 bases unmatched. The CDR3 is made up of 13 amino acids. Per germline, CDR1 LNHDA and CDR2 SQIVND (reference sequence).